A selection of T cell receptor beta chains follows, all from one sample in a study of blood T cell repertoires in COVID-19. Some clones are missing from TCRdb's copy, which holds only in-frame ones; the method was immunoSEQ multiplex PCR. The sample lists 30,000 or so clones, 85% to 90% occurring once. The specimen sequenced was peripheral blood. These receptors were collected from a human donor in a cohort sampled during active COVID-19. Each CDR3 is given with its conserved first and last residue. D genes are given only for firm matches. Expanded clones get a size class; other rows say once, few or many, or leave the size out.

j_call: TRBJ1-6; cdr3_length: 15; d_call: TRBD1; v_call: TRBV7-9; clone_size: -; cdr3_aa: CASSPQGGRNSPLHF; cdr3_nt: TGTGCCAGCAGCCCACAGGGGGGGAGGAATTCACCCCTCCACTTT
j_call: TRBJ2-7; cdr3_length: 14; d_call: TRBD1; v_call: TRBV7-7; clone_size: -; cdr3_aa: CASSLADRGYEQYF; cdr3_nt: TGTGCTAGCAGCTTAGCGGACAGGGGCTACGAGCAGTACTTC
j_call: TRBJ2-7; cdr3_length: 12; d_call: -; v_call: TRBV2; clone_size: -; cdr3_aa: CASSQRDLQQYF; cdr3_nt: TGTGCCAGCAGCCAACGGGATCTTCAGCAGTACTTC
j_call: TRBJ2-5; cdr3_length: 17; d_call: -; v_call: TRBV28; clone_size: -; cdr3_aa: CASSFPRSGSTTETQYF; cdr3_nt: TGTGCCAGCAGTTTCCCCAGGAGCGGATCAACCACAGAGACCCAGTACTTC
j_call: TRBJ2-5; cdr3_length: 13; d_call: -; v_call: TRBV6-5; clone_size: -; cdr3_aa: CASSNSYQETQYF; cdr3_nt: TGTGCCAGCAGTAATTCGTACCAAGAGACCCAGTACTTC
j_call: TRBJ2-3; cdr3_length: 14; d_call: -; v_call: TRBV6-6; clone_size: -; cdr3_aa: CASRRGPSTDTQYF; cdr3_nt: TGTGCCAGCAGGCGGGGCCCTAGCACAGATACGCAGTATTTT
j_call: TRBJ1-2; cdr3_length: 15; d_call: -; v_call: TRBV6-5; clone_size: -; cdr3_aa: CASSYSNGANYGYTF; cdr3_nt: TGTGCCAGCAGTTACTCGAATGGGGCCAACTATGGCTACACCTTC
j_call: TRBJ1-1; cdr3_length: 16; d_call: -; v_call: TRBV18; clone_size: -; cdr3_aa: CASSPRPGGGNTEAFF; cdr3_nt: TGTGCCAGCTCACCACGCCCGGGAGGAGGCAACACTGAAGCTTTCTTT
j_call: TRBJ2-1; cdr3_length: 14; d_call: -; v_call: TRBV7-3; clone_size: -; cdr3_aa: CASSLKPAYNEQFF; cdr3_nt: TGTGCCAGCAGCTTAAAGCCAGCGTACAATGAGCAGTTCTTC
j_call: TRBJ2-5; cdr3_length: 15; d_call: -; v_call: TRBV25-1; clone_size: -; cdr3_aa: CASSTPGERAETQYF; cdr3_nt: TGTGCCAGCAGCACCCCTGGGGAGAGAGCGGAGACCCAGTACTTC
j_call: TRBJ2-7; cdr3_length: 12; d_call: -; v_call: TRBV7-2; clone_size: -; cdr3_aa: CASSVYSYEQYF; cdr3_nt: TGTGCCAGCAGCGTCTACTCCTACGAGCAGTACTTC
j_call: TRBJ2-7; cdr3_length: 13; d_call: TRBD1; v_call: TRBV7-2; clone_size: -; cdr3_aa: CASSPRTGLEQYF; cdr3_nt: TGTGCCAGCAGCCCCAGGACAGGATTAGAGCAGTACTTC
j_call: TRBJ2-3; cdr3_length: 14; d_call: -; v_call: TRBV30; clone_size: -; cdr3_aa: CAWSVGASTDTQYF; cdr3_nt: TGTGCCTGGAGTGTGGGCGCTAGCACAGATACGCAGTATTTT
j_call: TRBJ1-1; cdr3_length: 16; d_call: TRBD1; v_call: TRBV2; clone_size: -; cdr3_aa: CASSLQTGYGNTEAFF; cdr3_nt: TGTGCCAGCAGTCTACAGACAGGGTATGGGAACACTGAAGCTTTCTTT
j_call: TRBJ1-3; cdr3_length: 17; d_call: -; v_call: TRBV7-9; clone_size: -; cdr3_aa: CASSLGWTIRSGNTIYF; cdr3_nt: TGTGCCAGCAGCTTAGGCTGGACTATACGGTCTGGAAACACCATATATTTT
j_call: TRBJ1-2; cdr3_length: 12; d_call: -; v_call: TRBV6-5; clone_size: -; cdr3_aa: CASSTGWGGYTF; cdr3_nt: TGTGCCAGCAGTACAGGGTGGGGTGGCTACACCTTC
j_call: TRBJ2-5; cdr3_length: 14; d_call: TRBD2; v_call: TRBV3-1/TRBV3-2; clone_size: once; cdr3_aa: CASSPRGGRETQYF; cdr3_nt: TGTGCCAGCAGTCCTCGGGGGGGGCGGGAGACCCAGTACTTC
j_call: TRBJ2-3; cdr3_length: 14; d_call: -; v_call: TRBV27; clone_size: once; cdr3_aa: CASSLSTGRDTQYF; cdr3_nt: TGTGCCAGCAGTTTATCAACGGGGAGAGATACGCAGTATTTT
j_call: TRBJ2-2; cdr3_length: 17; d_call: -; v_call: TRBV10-2; clone_size: -; cdr3_aa: CASSEFGEATDTGELFF; cdr3_nt: TGCGCCAGCAGTGAGTTCGGAGAGGCGACGGACACCGGGGAGCTGTTTTTT
j_call: TRBJ2-3; cdr3_length: 16; d_call: TRBD2; v_call: TRBV7-2; clone_size: once; cdr3_aa: CASSWASGGAGDTQYF; cdr3_nt: TGTGCCAGCAGCTGGGCTAGCGGGGGGGCGGGAGATACGCAGTATTTT
j_call: TRBJ2-3; cdr3_length: 16; d_call: -; v_call: TRBV4-2; clone_size: -; cdr3_aa: CASSQEDGQITDTQYF; cdr3_nt: TGTGCCAGCAGCCAAGAAGACGGACAGATCACAGATACGCAGTATTTT
j_call: TRBJ2-2; cdr3_length: 15; d_call: -; v_call: TRBV7-3; clone_size: -; cdr3_aa: CASSLGPRPLGELFF; cdr3_nt: TGTGCCAGCAGCTTAGGCCCCCGCCCCCTCGGGGAGCTGTTTTTT
j_call: TRBJ1-2; cdr3_length: 11; d_call: -; v_call: TRBV3-1/TRBV3-2; clone_size: once; cdr3_aa: CASSRDRGYTF; cdr3_nt: TGTGCCAGCAGCCGCGACAGGGGCTACACCTTC
j_call: TRBJ1-1; cdr3_length: 13; d_call: -; v_call: TRBV2; clone_size: once; cdr3_aa: CASTRTRDTEAFF; cdr3_nt: TGTGCCAGCACCAGGACCAGGGACACTGAAGCTTTCTTT
j_call: TRBJ2-1; cdr3_length: 15; d_call: TRBD2; v_call: TRBV19; clone_size: -; cdr3_aa: CASSIPRGVVYEQFF; cdr3_nt: TGTGCCAGTAGTATTCCGCGGGGGGTTGTCTATGAGCAGTTCTTC
j_call: TRBJ1-5; cdr3_length: 17; d_call: -; v_call: TRBV19; clone_size: -; cdr3_aa: CASTRGGGARSNQPQHF; cdr3_nt: TGTGCCAGTACCCGAGGCGGGGGGGCCAGGAGCAATCAGCCCCAGCATTTT
j_call: TRBJ2-5; cdr3_length: 14; d_call: TRBD1; v_call: TRBV19; clone_size: -; cdr3_aa: CASSQGAERETQYF; cdr3_nt: TGTGCCAGTTCCCAGGGGGCGGAACGGGAGACCCAGTACTTC
j_call: TRBJ2-7; cdr3_length: 13; d_call: TRBD1; v_call: TRBV19; clone_size: -; cdr3_aa: CASSMTGGYEQYF; cdr3_nt: TGTGCCAGTAGTATGACAGGGGGCTACGAGCAGTACTTC